These 4 T cell receptor beta chains share one sample of origin, sequenced in a study of STAT5B mutations in CD4+ large granular lymphocyte leukemia. TCRdb keeps only in-frame clones here, not all; method: immunoSEQ multiplex PCR. The table includes around 30,000 clones, around 70% detected once. Sample: CD4+ T cells from blood buffy coats. The receptors shown here come from a human donor in good health.

This chain connects TRBV6-1 to TRBJ2-7, with TRBD2 matching over 9 bases. The J segment lost 3 bases and the V segment lost 2 bases, leaving 5 bases of the junction unmatched. Germline V gene sequence: CDR1 MNHNS, CDR2 SASEGT. There are 15 residues in the CDR3. The CDR3 region has the DNA TGTGCCAGCAGTGAACGGTCTAGCGGGAACTACGAGCAGTACGTC. Its protein is CASSERSSGNYEQYV.

The V gene is TRBV18, the J gene TRBJ2-2, with unresolved D. With 3 bases removed from V and 0 bases from J, the gap between germline ends came to 11 bases. The germline CDR1 and CDR2 sequences are KGHSH and LQKENI. This CDR3 comprises 16 residues. The CDR3 coding sequence is TGTGCCAGCTCACCTCAGCCCGGTCCGAACACCGGGGAGCTGTTTTTT. Its protein is CASSPQPGPNTGELFF.

This clone turned up a few times. This chain uses TRBV7-2 with TRBJ2-3, with TRBD2 matching 10 bases. This CDR3 has 14 residues. V dropped 5 bases and J dropped 5; count of bases not matched to a gene: 4. Per germline, CDR1 SGHTA and CDR2 FQGNSA. CDR3: CASSVGLARDTQYF. Here the CDR3 DNA reads TGTGCCAGCAGCGTGGGACTAGCGAGAGATACGCAGTATTTT.

The chain is built from TRBV2 and TRBJ1-6, with D tentatively TRBD1 (6 bases). This CDR3 is 14 amino acids long. V lost 3 bases to trimming and J lost 7 bases, with 10 bases between them. Germline values: CDR1 SNHLY, CDR2 FYNNEI. In nucleotides, the CDR3 is TGTGCCAGCAGTGACCAGGGGTCCAATTCACCCCTCCACTTT. It yields the protein CASSDQGSNSPLHF.